The present T cell receptor beta chain was sequenced within a study of beta chain features in type 1 diabetes. Investigators reverse transcribed all isolated RNA, so they sequenced expressed TCRB transcripts. Sequencing was performed with immunoSEQ multiplex PCR; in TCRdb, only in-frame clones are kept and a portion is missing. The sample contains approximately 280,000 clones, approximately 16% of which appear only once. Study-wide findings and caveats: Shortening of TCRB CDR3s, moderate but significant, appeared in all four CD4+ subsets of Type 1 diabetes patients. VDJ junctions from type 1 diabetes patients carried fewer insertions and larger deletions. The cDNA sequencing approach could over-represent high-TCR-expressing cells. It was possible that PCR favored shorter templates, equally so in patients and controls.

A note on this clone: The antigen is unknown.

Trimming shortened V by 4 bases and J by 2 bases, and 10 bases separated the two germline ends. Germline V CDR1 and CDR2: SGHRS, YFSETQ. This CDR3 has 14 amino acids. Each of the CD4+ naive, central memory, regulatory and stem cell-like memory populations was sorted via CD45RO/CCR7/CD25/CD127/CD95/CD27. Specimen: naive CD4+ T cells from blood. The TCR originated in a young man with type 1 diabetes. The chain combines TRBV5-1 with TRBJ1-5; D gene uncertain. In DNA form, the CDR3 reads TGCGCCAGCAGCGAGGGTTGGGGCAATCAGCCCCAGCATTTT. Its protein product is CASSEGWGNQPQHF.